What follows are 20 T cell receptor beta chains derived from one specimen sequenced in a study of spatial heterogeneity in lung cancer. MiXCR, run by TCRdb on the 5' RACE reads, gives a single entry per CDR3 protein. The sample carries tens of thousands of distinct CDR3 sequences, 5.2% recorded once. As for time point: sample taken at primary tumor resection. Researchers sequenced whole RNA taken from tumor, nontumor lung or frozen PBMC without sorting. The source was PBMCs, collected at surgery. These receptors came from a female donor with early-stage non-small cell lung cancer.

This clonotype was recorded many times. The genes are TRBV6-1 and TRBJ2-2, with a weak D call TRBD2 (5 bases). The germline CDR1 and CDR2 sequences are MNHNS and SASEGT. CDR3 length equals 13 residues. The V end lost 5 bases, the J end lost 7 bases, and 11 bases lay between the germline ends. CDR3 coding DNA: TGTGCCAGCAGTCAGAGGGTGAGCGGGGAGCTGTTTTTT. It is translated as CASSQRVSGELFF.

There are many counts of this clonotype. This rearrangement joins TRBV6-1 to TRBJ2-2; 8 bases agree with TRBD2. The CDR3 has 16 amino acids. J lost 1 base, V lost 4 bases, and 5 bases had no gene match. Germline V gene data show CDR1 as MNHNS and CDR2 as SASEGT. The DNA for the CDR3 is TGTGCCAGCAGTGTTGCAGCGGGGGTGAACACCGGGGAGCTGTTTTTT. It is translated as CASSVAAGVNTGELFF.

This clonotype was recorded many times. The rearrangement links TRBV6-5 to TRBJ2-2, with D perhaps TRBD2 (5 bases). V lost 3 bases to trimming and J lost 8 bases, with 10 bases between them. The germline V gene has CDR1 MNHEY and CDR2 SVGAGI. This CDR3 is 13 amino acids long. Here the CDR3 reads CASSYSPGGELFF. The CDR3 region has the DNA TGTGCCAGCAGTTATTCCCCGGGAGGGGAGCTGTTTTTT.

This clonotype was seen repeatedly, ten times or more. V is TRBV27 and J is TRBJ2-1, with 9 bases that match TRBD2. The germline V gene has CDR1 MNHEY and CDR2 SMNVEV (reference sequence). This CDR3 region has 16 residues. Germline trimming cut 2 bases from V and 7 bases from J; bases unmatched to any gene: 9. CDR3 nucleotides: TGTGCCAGCAGTTTACGGGCAGCGGGGGGTTATAATGAGCAGTTCTTC. This encodes CASSLRAAGGYNEQFF.

This clonotype occurred a few times. This chain joins TRBV5-8 and TRBJ1-5; D not resolved. There are 15 residues in the CDR3. Trimming left V 4 bases short and J 1 base short, with 12 bases between. Germline loops: CDR1 SGHTS, CDR2 YDEGEE. CDR3 bases: TGTGCCAGCAGCCCGGAGGGTTACAGCAATCAGCCCCAGCATTTT. Translated, it gives CASSPEGYSNQPQHF.

The DNA of the CDR3 is TGTGCCAGCAGCGTAGCAAGGCTTCCTCTTATGGCCGGGGAGCTGTTTTTT. Protein product: CASSVARLPLMAGELFF. The gene calls are TRBV9 and TRBJ2-2; no definite D call. Germline CDR1 SGDLS, CDR2 YYNGEE. V gave up 0 bases and J gave up 6 bases, with 18 bases separating them. The CDR3 totals 17 residues.

This clonotype was counted at least ten times. The rearrangement links TRBV6-6 to TRBJ1-4; TRBD1 might be the D (5 bases). CDR3 length: 15 amino acids. CDR1 is MNHNY, CDR2 SVGAGI, per germline (reference sequence). V gave up 7 bases and J gave up 0 bases, with 12 bases separating them. The CDR3 here is CASKDTPTTNEKLFF. The CDR3 DNA follows: TGTGCCAGCAAGGACACGCCTACAACTAATGAAAAACTGTTTTTT.

This clonotype showed up many times. CDR3 sequence (DNA): TGTGCCAGCAGCTTACTCGCGGGGGATTATAAAGGAGATACGCAGTATTTT. This sequence encodes CASSLLAGDYKGDTQYF. J is TRBJ2-3 and V is TRBV7-9; 7 bases line up with TRBD2. This CDR3 region has 17 residues. Germline CDR1 SEHNR, CDR2 FQNEAQ (reference sequence). V lost 2 bases to trimming and J lost 5 bases; unmatched junction nucleotides: 13.

This clonotype has ten or more counts. The chain combines TRBV28 with TRBJ1-2; tentative D call: TRBD1 (5 bases). Trimming cost V 5 bases and J 7 bases, with 17 bases left between them. CDR3 length: 14 amino acids. Germline V gene lookup returns CDR1 MDHEN and CDR2 SYDVKM. CDR3 coding DNA: TGTGCCAGCAGTCCCCCGATGAGGGGTGGTGGCTACACCTTC. Its translation is CASSPPMRGGGYTF.

Ten or more counts support this clonotype. In DNA form, the CDR3 reads TGTGCCAGCAGCTCACTAGCGGGGGGGAGTATAGATACGCAGTATTTT. It specifies CASSSLAGGSIDTQYF. The chain recombines TRBV7-2 with TRBJ2-3, with TRBD2 matching 13 bases. This CDR3 is built from 16 residues. V trimming: 4 bases; J trimming: 5 bases; junction bases outside the gene matches: 6. The germline V gene encodes CDR1 SGHTA and CDR2 FQGNSA.

Only a few counts were recorded for this clonotype. The chain couples TRBV6-6 to TRBJ2-1; 11 bases line up with TRBD2. This CDR3 is built from 15 residues. Germline CDR1 MNHNY, CDR2 SVGAGI (reference sequence). After removal of 4 bases from V and 13 bases from J, the junction contained 12 bases not matched to a gene. The CDR3 nucleotides are TGTGCCAGCAGTTCGGGTCTAGCGGGGGGAACCCCCCAGTTCTTC. This encodes CASSSGLAGGTPQFF.

This clonotype was counted many times. CDR3 loop: CASREPEDRGRGYGYTF. The CDR3 bases are TGTGCCAGCAGGGAACCTGAGGACAGGGGTCGGGGCTATGGCTACACCTTC. The chain uses TRBV2 and TRBJ1-2; 9 bases line up with TRBD1. V was clipped by 6 bases and J by 4 bases; unmatched bases: 15. CDR3 length equals 17 residues. The V gene's germline CDR1 is SNHLY and CDR2 FYNNEI.

In its sample, this clonotype was seen a few times. V is TRBV6-2 or TRBV6-3 and J is TRBJ2-1; 8 nucleotides agree with TRBD2. From germline, CDR1 is MNHEY and CDR2 SVGEGT. The CDR3 contains 15 residues. J gave up 9 bases and V 7 bases, and 14 bases lay outside the gene matches. CDR3 nucleotides: TGTGCCAGCACCCTTGACGGGGGGGGACTGAGTGAGCAGTTCTTC. Amino acids: CASTLDGGGLSEQFF.

The table lists this clonotype with many counts. The V and J genes are TRBV25-1 and TRBJ1-1; possibly TRBD1 for D (5 bases). Germline V gene data show CDR1 as MGHDK and CDR2 as SYGVNS. V lost 4 bases to trimming and J lost 0 bases, with 24 bases between them. The CDR3 runs to 19 residues. CDR3 coding DNA: TGTGCCAGCAGTGCCGGGACCAGAAGGTTTGCTGTTTTGAACACTGAAGCTTTCTTT. Amino acids: CASSAGTRRFAVLNTEAFF.

This rearrangement joins TRBV12-5 to TRBJ1-1; 9 bases map to TRBD1. Germline-derived CDR1 and CDR2 are LGHNT and FRNRAP. The CDR3 runs to 14 residues. The J segment lost 12 bases and the V segment lost 2 bases, leaving 10 bases of the junction unmatched. The CDR3 nucleotides are TGTGCTAGTGGTTTGATTCATTCACAGGGGGCATCTTTCTTT. Translating gives CASGLIHSQGASFF. Full variable domain (outside the CDR3, taken from reference TRBV12-5 and TRBJ1-1): DARVTQTPRHKVTEMGQEVTMRCQPILGHNTVFWYRQTMMQGLELLAYFRNRAPLDDSGMPKDRFSAEMPDATLATLKIQPSEPRDSAVYFCASGLIHSQGASFFGQGTRLTVV.

On this clonotype itself: This likely comes from a read error, as the CDR3 has no conserved phenylalanine or tryptophan at its end. V gene TRBV20-1 combines with J gene TRBJ1-2; D uncertain. Per the germline V gene, CDR1 is DFQATT and CDR2 is SNEGSKA (reference sequence). The germline V and J ends were trimmed by 0 bases and 1 base, with 6 bases remaining between them. CDR3 length: 13 residues. CDR3 in DNA: TGCAGTGCTAGAGAGGACGTTAACTATGGCTACACCTAC. As protein: CSAREDVNYGYTY.

V gene TRBV7-8 combines with J gene TRBJ2-3; D gene ambiguous. V dropped 4 bases and J dropped 3 bases, with 8 bases sitting between them. Germline values: CDR1 SGHVS, CDR2 FQNEAQ. There are 13 residues in the CDR3. The DNA for the CDR3 is TGTGCCAGCAGCTCAAAGAGTACAGATACGCAGTATTTT. Translation: CASSSKSTDTQYF.

The sample holds a few counts of this clonotype. This sequence joins TRBV9 and TRBJ2-7; D remains unclear. Trimming shortened V by 0 bases and J by 2 bases, and 9 bases separated the two germline ends. Germline lookup yields CDR1 SGDLS and CDR2 YYNGEE. CDR3 size: 14 residues. The CDR3 loop reads CASSVEPSTYEQYF. The CDR3, as DNA: TGTGCCAGCAGCGTAGAGCCGAGTACCTACGAGCAGTACTTC.

Remarks on this clonotype: Just one base apart from a much larger clone, this may be a read error. The rearrangement uses TRBV7-8 and TRBJ2-3; no clear D gene. CDR1 and CDR2 (germline): SGHVS, FQNEAQ. The V and J ends lost 0 bases and 10 bases respectively, with 11 bases between them. The CDR3 runs to 13 residues. This chain's CDR3 is CASSLAAADSQYF. CDR3 sequence (DNA): TGTGCCAGCAGCTTAGCGGCGGCGGATTCGCAGTATTTT.

This clonotype showed up many times. V usage is TRBV2 and J usage is TRBJ2-7, with D possibly TRBD1 on 6 matching bases. Germline V gene lookup returns CDR1 SNHLY and CDR2 FYNNEI. CDR3 length equals 14 residues. Trimming stripped 3 bases from V and 1 base from J, with 10 bases between. The CDR3 is CASSEGQGSYEQYF. The CDR3 DNA reads as TGTGCCAGCAGTGAGGGGCAGGGGTCCTACGAGCAGTACTTC.